These 4 T cell receptor beta chains share one sample of origin, sequenced in a study of cytomegalovirus exposure and HLA in healthy donors. Profiling relied on immunoSEQ multiplex PCR, and the TCRdb table lists in-frame clones only, not all of them. Of more than 95,000 clones in the sample, roughly 90% were seen once. The sample comprised PBMCs. The source of these receptors is a woman under 30 in good health and CMV-seronegative.

This rearrangement joins TRBV4-2 to TRBJ2-7; 9 nucleotides line up with TRBD2. CDR1 is LGHNA and CDR2 is YNFKEQ in the germline V gene. This CDR3 is built from 15 residues. V shed 6 bases, J shed 2 bases, and the junction held 8 bases outside the gene matches. In DNA, the CDR3 is TGTGCCAGCAGTCTAGCGGGACCCCCTCCCTACGAGCAGTACTTC. Protein product: CASSLAGPPPYEQYF.

The rearrangement uses TRBV4-1 and TRBJ2-3, with 8 bases aligning to TRBD1. Trimming removed 1 base from V and 4 bases from J; junction bases left unmatched: 7. The CDR3 is made up of 16 amino acids. Germline V gives CDR1 MGHRA, CDR2 YSYEKL. The CDR3 nucleotides are TGCGCCAGCAGCCAAGCAGGGGGCGCCCCCCCAGATACGCAGTATTTT. This sequence encodes CASSQAGGAPPDTQYF.

The chain joins TRBV6-1 to TRBJ2-3, with 7 nucleotides matching TRBD1. Germline CDR1 is MNHNS and CDR2 is SASEGT. V shed 10 bases, J shed 2 bases, and the junction held 6 bases outside the gene matches. CDR3 size: 13 residues. The CDR3: CATHRGYTDTQYF. The DNA for the CDR3 is TGTGCCACCCACAGGGGATACACAGATACGCAGTATTTT.

The V gene is TRBV11-2, the J gene TRBJ1-2; 10 positions match TRBD1. The germline V gene encodes CDR1 SGHAT and CDR2 FQNNGV. V trimming: 5 bases; J trimming: 3 bases; junction bases outside the gene matches: 6. This CDR3 contains 15 residues. The chain's CDR3 is CASSGQTGGDYGYTF. The CDR3 DNA reads TGTGCCAGCAGCGGACAGACAGGGGGCGACTATGGCTACACCTTC.